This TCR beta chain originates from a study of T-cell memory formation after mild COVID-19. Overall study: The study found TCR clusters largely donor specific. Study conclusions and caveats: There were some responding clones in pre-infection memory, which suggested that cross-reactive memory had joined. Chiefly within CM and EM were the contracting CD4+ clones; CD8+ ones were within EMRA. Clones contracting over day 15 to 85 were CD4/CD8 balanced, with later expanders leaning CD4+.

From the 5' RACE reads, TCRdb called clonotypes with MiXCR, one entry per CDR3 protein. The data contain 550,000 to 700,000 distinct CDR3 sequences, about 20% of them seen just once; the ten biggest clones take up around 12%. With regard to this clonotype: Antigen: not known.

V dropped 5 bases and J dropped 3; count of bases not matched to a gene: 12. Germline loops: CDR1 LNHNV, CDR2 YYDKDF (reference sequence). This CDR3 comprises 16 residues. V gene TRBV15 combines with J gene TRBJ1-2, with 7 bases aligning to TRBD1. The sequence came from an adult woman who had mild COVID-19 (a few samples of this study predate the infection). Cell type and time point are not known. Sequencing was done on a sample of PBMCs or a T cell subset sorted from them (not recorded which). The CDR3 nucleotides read TGTGCCACCAGCCCCCACTCGACAGGGCCTCACTATGGCTACACCTTC. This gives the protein CATSPHSTGPHYGYTF.